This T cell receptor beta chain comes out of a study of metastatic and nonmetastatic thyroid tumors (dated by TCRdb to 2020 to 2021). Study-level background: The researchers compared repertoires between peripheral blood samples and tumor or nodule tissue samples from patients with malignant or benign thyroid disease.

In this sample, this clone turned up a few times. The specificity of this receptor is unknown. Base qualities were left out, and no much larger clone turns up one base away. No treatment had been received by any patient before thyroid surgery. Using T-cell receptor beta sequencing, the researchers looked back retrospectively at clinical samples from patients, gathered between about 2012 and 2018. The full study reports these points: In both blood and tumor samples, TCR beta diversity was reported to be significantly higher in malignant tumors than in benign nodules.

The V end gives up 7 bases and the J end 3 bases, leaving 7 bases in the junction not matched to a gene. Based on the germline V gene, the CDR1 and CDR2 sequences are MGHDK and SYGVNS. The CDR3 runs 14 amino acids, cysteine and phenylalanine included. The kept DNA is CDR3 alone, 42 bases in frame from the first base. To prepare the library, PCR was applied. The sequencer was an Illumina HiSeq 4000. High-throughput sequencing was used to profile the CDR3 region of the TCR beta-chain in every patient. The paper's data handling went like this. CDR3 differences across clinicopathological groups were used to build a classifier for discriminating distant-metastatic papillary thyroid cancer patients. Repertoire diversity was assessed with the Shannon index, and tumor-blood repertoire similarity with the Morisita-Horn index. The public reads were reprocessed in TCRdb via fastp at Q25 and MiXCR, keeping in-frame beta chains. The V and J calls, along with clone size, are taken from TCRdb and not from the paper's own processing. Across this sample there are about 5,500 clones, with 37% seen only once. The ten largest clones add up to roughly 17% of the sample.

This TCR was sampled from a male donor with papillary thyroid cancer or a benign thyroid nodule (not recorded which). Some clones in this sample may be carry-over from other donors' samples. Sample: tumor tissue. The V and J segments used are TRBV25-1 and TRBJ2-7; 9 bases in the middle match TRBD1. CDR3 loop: CASTPGQGFYEQYF. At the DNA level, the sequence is TGTGCCAGCACTCCGGGACAGGGATTCTACGAGCAGTACTTC.